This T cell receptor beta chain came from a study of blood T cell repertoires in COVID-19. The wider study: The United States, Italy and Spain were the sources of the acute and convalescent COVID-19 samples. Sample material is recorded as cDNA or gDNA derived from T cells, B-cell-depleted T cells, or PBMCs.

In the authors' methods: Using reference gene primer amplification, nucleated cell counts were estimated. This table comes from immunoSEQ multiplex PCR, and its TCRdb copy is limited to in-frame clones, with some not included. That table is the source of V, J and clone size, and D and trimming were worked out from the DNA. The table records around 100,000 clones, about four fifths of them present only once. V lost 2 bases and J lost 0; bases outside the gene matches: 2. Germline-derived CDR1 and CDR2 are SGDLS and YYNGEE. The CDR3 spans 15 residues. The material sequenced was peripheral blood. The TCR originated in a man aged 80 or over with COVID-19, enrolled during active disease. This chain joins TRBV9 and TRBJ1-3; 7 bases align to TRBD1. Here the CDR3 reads CASSVQGGSGNTIYF. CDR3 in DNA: TGTGCCAGCAGCGTGCAGGGGGGCTCTGGAAACACCATATATTTT.